A single sample gave rise to the 22 T cell receptor beta chains below, sequenced in a study of cytomegalovirus exposure and HLA in healthy donors (dated by TCRdb to about 2017). Library creation used the immunoSEQ multiplex PCR assay. TCRdb retrieved this table from immuneACCESS and kept in-frame rearrangements only. Not all clones are present; in checked studies, unresolved V genes account for under half, and no reason is known for the remainder. The sample table records fewer than 120,000 clones; roughly 89% of these occur just once. The ten largest clones capture about 2% of the sample. Sequencing was performed on PBMCs. These receptors were taken from a woman aged 18 to 35 in good health and CMV-seronegative.

The rearrangement uses TRBV15 and TRBJ2-1; TRBD2 matches at 10 bases. Germline V gives CDR1 LNHNV, CDR2 YYDKDF (reference sequence). This CDR3 comprises 18 residues. V dropped 0 bases and J dropped 7; count of bases not matched to a gene: 12. The CDR3, as DNA: TGTGCCACCAGCAGAGATCGATTAATAGCGGGAGGCTGGAATGAGCAGTTCTTC. It encodes CATSRDRLIAGGWNEQFF. The entire variable domain, with the rest obtained from reference TRBV15 and TRBJ2-1, is as follows: DAMVIQNPRYQVTQFGKPVTLSCSQTLNHNVMYWYQQKSSQAPKLLFHYYDKDFNNEADTPDNFQSRRPNTSFCFLDIRSPGLGDTAMYLCATSRDRLIAGGWNEQFFGPGTRLTVL.

The V call is TRBV4-3, the J call TRBJ2-7; 7 bases match TRBD2. Germline V CDR1 and CDR2: LGHNA, YSLEER. This CDR3 is built from 17 residues. Germline trimming cut 1 base from V and 0 bases from J; bases unmatched to any gene: 9. The CDR3 nucleotides read TGCGCCAGCAGCCAAGCCTTAGCAGCGGGGTTCTCCTACGAGCAGTACTTC. It is translated as CASSQALAAGFSYEQYF.

The chain recombines TRBV7-2 with TRBJ1-1; TRBD1 aligns across 9 bases. The V gene's germline CDR1 is SGHTA and CDR2 FQGNSA. The V and J ends lost 5 bases and 5 bases, in that order; junction bases with no gene match: 12. This CDR3 has 16 amino acids. The DNA for the CDR3 is TGTGCCAGCAGCACTCGCCCGGGACAGGGTCTAACTGAAGCTTTCTTT. Translation gives CASSTRPGQGLTEAFF.

The genes are TRBV5-1 and TRBJ2-3; a possible D gene is TRBD1 (6 bases). CDR3 size: 15 residues. V was cut by 4 bases and J by 0 bases, with 12 bases left in between. Germline loops: CDR1 SGHRS, CDR2 YFSETQ. The CDR3 DNA reads as TGCGCCAGCAGCCCCCGGACAGCCAGCACAGATACGCAGTATTTT. This gives the protein CASSPRTASTDTQYF. The full variable domain, in which reference TRBV5-1 and TRBJ2-3 provide the parts outside the CDR3, is KAGVTQTPRYLIKTRGQQVTLSCSPISGHRSVSWYQQTPGQGLQFLFEYFSETQRNKGNFPGRFSGRQFSNSRSEMNVSTLELGDSALYLCASSPRTASTDTQYFGPGTRLTVL.

This clone came up once. Other DNA sequences of this sample code for an identical CDR3. The genes are TRBV28 and TRBJ1-1; D ambiguous. CDR1 and CDR2 (germline): MDHEN, SYDVKM. Deletions cut 2 bases from V and 6 bases from J, with 7 bases between. This CDR3 has 12 amino acids. CDR3 nucleotides: TGTGCCAGCAGTTTACGCGAGGCTGAAGCTTTCTTT. Its protein is CASSLREAEAFF. Drawing the rest from reference TRBV28 and TRBJ1-1, the complete variable domain is DVKVTQSSRYLVKRTGEKVFLECVQDMDHENMFWYRQDPGLGLRLIYFSYDVKMKEKGDIPEGYSVSREKKERFSLILESASTNQTSMYLCASSLREAEAFFGQGTRLTVV.

The rearrangement links TRBV18 to TRBJ1-5, with D tentatively TRBD1 (5 bases). Germline loops: CDR1 KGHSH, CDR2 LQKENI. The CDR3 consists of 15 residues. V lost 3 bases to trimming and J lost 4 bases, with 13 bases between them. The CDR3 region has the DNA TGTGCCAGCTCACCCCAGAGGACACCGAATCAGCCCCAGCATTTT. This encodes CASSPQRTPNQPQHF.

The V gene is TRBV28, the J gene TRBJ1-5; D ambiguous. CDR3 length: 12 amino acids. V lost 6 bases to trimming and J lost 3 bases, with 6 bases between them. Germline-derived CDR1 and CDR2 are MDHEN and SYDVKM. The CDR3 is CASREPNQPQHF. DNA of the CDR3: TGTGCCAGCAGGGAGCCCAATCAGCCCCAGCATTTT.

J is TRBJ2-5 and V is TRBV30; D might be TRBD2 (6 bases). Per germline, CDR1 GTSNPN and CDR2 SVGIG (reference sequence). Trimming took off 2 bases at V and 5 bases at J, with 15 bases between the two ends. CDR3 length: 14 residues. The CDR3 DNA reads as TGTGCCTGGAGTATCAGTGGGGGGTTCGAGACCCAGTACTTC. It translates to CAWSISGGFETQYF. The whole variable domain, remainder taken from reference TRBV30 and TRBJ2-5, is SQTIHQWPATLVQPVGSPLSLECTVEGTSNPNLYWYRQAAGRGLQLLFYSVGIGQISSEVPQNLSASRPQDRQFILSSKKLLLSDSGFYLCAWSISGGFETQYFGPGTRLLVL.

V is TRBV5-1 and J is TRBJ2-1, with 8 bases that match TRBD1. V dropped 0 bases and J dropped 6; count of bases not matched to a gene: 8. Germline V gives CDR1 SGHRS, CDR2 YFSETQ. The CDR3 is 16 residues long. CDR3 nucleotides: TGCGCCAGCAGCTTGGGGAGGCGGACAGGGATCAATGAGCAGTTCTTC. This translates into CASSLGRRTGINEQFF.

V and J are TRBV5-1 and TRBJ2-7; 10 bases agree with TRBD1. CDR3 size: 15 residues. Germline values: CDR1 SGHRS, CDR2 YFSETQ. V gave up 0 bases and J gave up 3 bases; unmatched junction bases: 3. CDR3 protein: CASSLGQGARYEQYF. CDR3 DNA: TGCGCCAGCAGCTTGGGACAGGGGGCTCGCTACGAGCAGTACTTC.

This clone was detected only once. The rearrangement links TRBV27 to TRBJ2-5; TRBD2 matches 13 bases. Germline V lookup: CDR1 MNHEY, CDR2 SMNVEV (reference sequence). The CDR3 is made up of 15 amino acids. V was clipped by 7 bases and J by 2 bases; unmatched bases: 4. Here the CDR3 reads CASTGGLAGQETQYF. The CDR3 DNA reads as TGTGCCAGCACCGGGGGACTAGCGGGGCAAGAGACCCAGTACTTC.

The chain carries TRBV5-1 and TRBJ2-5, with 8 bases matching TRBD1. This CDR3 region has 16 residues. The ends lost 2 bases at V and 6 bases at J; junction bases unmatched: 12. In germline, CDR1 is SGHRS, CDR2 YFSETQ. CDR3 sequence (DNA): TGCGCCAGCAGCTTAACATCAAGGACAGGGAGGAAGACCCAGTACTTC. Encoded protein: CASSLTSRTGRKTQYF.

The table lists this clone with a few counts. This chain uses TRBV7-8 with TRBJ2-7; tentatively, D is TRBD2 (5 bases). The CDR3 sequence is 15 residues long. Germline values: CDR1 SGHVS, CDR2 FQNEAQ. The ends were cut back, 5 bases at V and 0 bases at J, with 14 bases in the middle. The CDR3 region is CASSRGRRISYEQYF. CDR3 sequence (DNA): TGTGCCAGCAGCCGAGGGCGCAGGATCTCCTACGAGCAGTACTTC.

This chain connects TRBV6-1 to TRBJ2-7, with TRBD1 identical over 8 bases. The ends lost 10 bases at V and 1 base at J; junction bases unmatched: 3. Per the germline V gene, CDR1 is MNHNS and CDR2 is SASEGT. There are 12 residues in the CDR3. This CDR3 is CATRTGSYEQYF. CDR3 DNA sequence: TGTGCCACCCGGACAGGGTCCTACGAGCAGTACTTC.

The chain combines TRBV2 with TRBJ1-3; D is perhaps TRBD1 (6 bases). CDR3 size: 15 residues. Deletions cut 5 bases from V and 0 bases from J, with 11 bases between. From germline, CDR1 is SNHLY and CDR2 FYNNEI. CDR3 sequence: CASSIRTVSGNTIYF. CDR3 sequence (DNA): TGTGCCAGCAGTATAAGGACAGTCTCTGGAAACACCATATATTTT.

This chain joins TRBV6-4 and TRBJ1-2, with D perhaps matching TRBD1 (5 bases). CDR1 is MRHNA, CDR2 SNTAGT, per germline. V was shortened by 5 bases and J by 8 bases, with 18 bases between the two germline ends. The CDR3 sequence is 14 residues long. The CDR3 reads CASSPRLQGGGYTF. The CDR3 DNA is TGTGCCAGCAGTCCTCGCCTTCAGGGAGGGGGCTACACCTTC.

In the case of this clone: A read error may account for a junction end that differs from germline. The rearrangement joins TRBV7-7 to TRBJ2-5; possibly TRBD1 for D (6 bases). This CDR3 is built from 13 residues. Germline V lookup: CDR1 SSHAT, CDR2 FNYEAQ (reference sequence). The CDR3 loop reads CASSLGAAETQYF. The CDR3 nucleotides read TGTGCTAGCAGCTTGGGGGCGGCGGAGACCCAGTACTTC. Looking up the rest from reference TRBV7-7 and TRBJ2-5 gives the full variable domain: GAGVSQSPRYKVTKRGQDVTLRCDPISSHATLYWYQQALGQGPEFLTYFNYEAQPDKSGLPSDRFSAERPEGSISTLTIQRTEQRDSAMYRCASSLGAAETQYFGPGTRLLVL.

The chain combines TRBV9 with TRBJ1-2; TRBD1 matches at 10 bases. V lost 5 bases to trimming and J lost 8 bases; unmatched junction nucleotides: 15. The CDR3 consists of 16 residues. Per germline, CDR1 SGDLS and CDR2 YYNGEE. CDR3 nucleotide sequence: TGTGCCAGCAGAGGTGGGGGACAGGGGACTTCTCCGGGCTACACCTTC. Residues: CASRGGGQGTSPGYTF. Drawing the rest from reference TRBV9 and TRBJ1-2, the complete variable domain is DSGVTQTPKHLITATGQRVTLRCSPRSGDLSVYWYQQSLDQGLQFLIQYYNGEERAKGNILERFSAQQFPDLHSELNLSSLELGDSALYFCASRGGGQGTSPGYTFGSGTRLTVV.

This chain joins TRBV4-1 and TRBJ2-7; 10 positions match TRBD1. CDR1 and CDR2 (germline): MGHRA, YSYEKL. The V segment lost 6 bases and the J segment 3 bases; nucleotides outside the gene matches: 8. There are 15 residues in the CDR3. This CDR3 reads CASRLRQGAIYEQYF. The DNA for the CDR3 is TGCGCCAGCAGATTGAGACAGGGGGCGATCTACGAGCAGTACTTC.

This clone was counted once. The chain is built from TRBV19 and TRBJ2-7, with D maybe TRBD1 (6 bases). The ends were cut back, 5 bases at V and 0 bases at J, with 11 bases in the middle. The V gene's germline CDR1 is LNHDA and CDR2 SQIVND (reference sequence). The CDR3 sequence is 14 residues long. The CDR3 sequence: CASSPRTASYEQYF. Written as DNA, the CDR3 is TGTGCCAGTAGTCCAAGGACAGCCTCCTACGAGCAGTACTTC.

This rearrangement joins TRBV15 to TRBJ2-6, with 7 bases matching TRBD2. The CDR3 totals 18 residues. Germline CDR1 LNHNV, CDR2 YYDKDF (reference sequence). V shed 3 bases and J 0 bases; nucleotides not matched to a gene: 8. This chain's CDR3 is CATSRGGYPYSGANVLTF. DNA for the CDR3: TGTGCCACCAGCAGGGGGGGGTACCCATACTCTGGGGCCAACGTCCTGACTTTC.

This sequence joins TRBV10-3 and TRBJ2-7, with D hard to call. Germline CDR1 and CDR2: ENHRY and SYGVKD. V lost 3 bases and J 6 bases, leaving 18 bases between the germline ends. This CDR3 spans 15 amino acids. The CDR3 region is CAISDSVPGLVEQYF. The CDR3, as DNA: TGTGCCATCAGTGATTCGGTGCCGGGTTTAGTCGAGCAGTACTTC.